This T cell receptor beta chain appears in the sequencing data of a study of CD8 T cells in Susac syndrome (dated by TCRdb to between 2019 and 2020). Notes on the research overall: The study used repertoire sequencing to test whether antigen drove CD8+ T cell activation and differentiation in Susac syndrome. The clonality of the CD8+ T cell repertoire was compared across 11 to 12 healthy donors, around 14 Susac syndrome patients and about 16 multiple sclerosis patients. Overall study results and their limits: The study acknowledged that relatively few individuals were included in the TCR sequencing and HLA analysis.

Peripheral blood CD8+ and CD4+ T cells from healthy donors, Susac syndrome patients and multiple sclerosis patients were profiled using high-throughput TCR beta sequencing. Healthy donors were included as age- and sex-matched controls. Bulk CD8+ and CD4+ T cells were purified by magnetic negative isolation, while CD8+ TEMRA cells were enriched using FACS. Blood was collected in EDTA tubes and processed within 24 hours, with PBMCs isolated through density gradient centrifugation. PBMCs intended for TCR sequencing were cryopreserved in liquid nitrogen and were subsequently thawed in a 37 degrees C water bath. The sorted or isolated CD4+, CD8+ and CD8+ TEMRA cells had a purity of 90% or higher. The CDR3 measures 15 amino acids from cysteine to phenylalanine. Kept here is only the CDR3 DNA, which spans 45 bases and is read in frame from base 1. The germline V gene specifies SGDLS as CDR1 and YYNGEE as CDR2. V and J lose 4 bases and 2 bases, and a span of 14 bases separates them.

RNA was extracted with the RNeasy kit and 0.5 to 1 ug was reverse transcribed using random hexamers. The immunoSEQ multiplex PCR assay, covering 54 Vbeta and 13 Jbeta segments, was used to amplify TCR beta CDR3 regions. Bias from PCR amplification was corrected by using a synthetic template baseline for primer optimization and for computational correction. The study's processing was this. Reads were annotated to V, D and J genes per IMGT and analyzed with immunoSEQ Analyzer, keeping only productive sequences. Clonality was calculated as one minus the Shannon entropy normalized by log2 of the number of productive unique sequences. Public and private clones were assessed among the 100 most prevalent clones of each patient and control. Clones were defined as Susac-specific if absent from the healthy and MS cohorts, from under 1,200 published viral clones and from other ImmuneACCESS disease sequences. TCRdb trimmed public reads at Q25 via fastp, called clones via MiXCR and kept in-frame beta chains. Duplicate CDR3 protein sequences are folded into a single record with the most common DNA and genes. What appears here as the V and J calls and clone size reflects TCRdb's work, not the paper's. Counted in this sample were about 140,000 distinct CDR3 sequences; 90% to 95% of them appeared once. The ten largest clones capture 0.25% to 0.3% of the sample.

As concerns this clonotype: The antigen it binds to is not known. No base qualities exist here, and no much larger clone lies one base off it.

This clonotype was obtained from a human donor in good health. What was sequenced was CD8+ T cells from PBMCs. The V and J genes are TRBV9 and TRBJ2-3; the D gene is tentatively TRBD1 or TRBD2, each matching 5 bases. The bases read TGTGCCAGCAGCCCCCTTGGGGACCCCACAGATACGCAGTATTTT. This translates into CASSPLGDPTDTQYF.